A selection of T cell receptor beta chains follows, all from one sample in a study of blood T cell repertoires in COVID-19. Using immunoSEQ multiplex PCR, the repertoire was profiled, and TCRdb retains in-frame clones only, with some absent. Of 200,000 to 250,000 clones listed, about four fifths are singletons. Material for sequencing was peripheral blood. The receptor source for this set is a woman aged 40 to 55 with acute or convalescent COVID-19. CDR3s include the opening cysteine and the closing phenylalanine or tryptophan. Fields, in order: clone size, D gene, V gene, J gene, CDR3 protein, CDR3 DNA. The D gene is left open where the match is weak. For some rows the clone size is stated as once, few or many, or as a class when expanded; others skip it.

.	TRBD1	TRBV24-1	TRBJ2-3	CATSDPGQGTDTQYF	TGTGCCACCAGTGATCCGGGACAGGGAACAGATACGCAGTATTTT
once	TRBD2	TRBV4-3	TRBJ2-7	CASSQLAGAYEQYF	TGCGCCAGCAGCCAACTAGCGGGAGCCTACGAGCAGTACTTC
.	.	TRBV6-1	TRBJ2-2	CASSDGPYTGELFF	TGTGCCAGCAGTGATGGGCCGTACACCGGGGAGCTGTTTTTT
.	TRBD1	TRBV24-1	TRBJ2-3	CATSGDRVTDTQYF	TGTGCCACCAGTGGAGACAGGGTTACAGATACGCAGTATTTT
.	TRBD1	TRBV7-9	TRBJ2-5	CASRPGQGLAETQYF	TGTGCCAGCAGGCCGGGACAGGGGTTAGCTGAGACCCAGTACTTC
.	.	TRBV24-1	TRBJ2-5	CATSGEGAGETQYF	TGTGCCACCAGTGGCGAGGGGGCGGGGGAGACCCAGTACTTC
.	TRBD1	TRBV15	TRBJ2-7	CATSRDWTGSSYEQYF	TGTGCCACCAGCAGAGATTGGACAGGGAGCTCCTACGAGCAGTACTTC
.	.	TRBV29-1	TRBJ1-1	CSVDSLGNTEAFF	TGCAGCGTTGATTCACTTGGGAACACTGAAGCTTTCTTT
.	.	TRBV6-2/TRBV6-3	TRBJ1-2	CASSSTGFGYTF	TGTGCCAGCAGTTCCACAGGGTTCGGCTACACCTTC
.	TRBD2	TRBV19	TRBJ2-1	CASSPRGASEQFF	TGTGCCAGTAGTCCGCGGGGGGCCAGCGAGCAGTTCTTC
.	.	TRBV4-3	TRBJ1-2	CASSQDSALRREGGYTF	TGCGCCAGCAGCCAAGATTCGGCTCTCCGAAGGGAGGGTGGCTACACCTTC
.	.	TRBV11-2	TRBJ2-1	CASSKSGSYNEQFF	TGTGCCAGCAGCAAAAGCGGTTCCTACAATGAGCAGTTCTTC
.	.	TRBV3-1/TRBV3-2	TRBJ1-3	CASRRDSSGNTIYF	TGTGCCAGCAGGCGGGATTCCTCTGGAAACACCATATATTTT
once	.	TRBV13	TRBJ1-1	CASSLLSRRMNTEAFF	TGTGCCAGCAGCTTATTGTCCAGGAGGATGAACACTGAAGCTTTCTTT
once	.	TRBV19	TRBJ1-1	CASSIIGQRPNGAFF	TGTGCCAGTAGTATCATTGGACAGAGGCCAAACGGGGCTTTCTTT
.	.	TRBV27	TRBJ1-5	CASSLRGLEPQHF	TGTGCCAGCAGTCTCAGGGGTTTGGAGCCCCAGCATTTT
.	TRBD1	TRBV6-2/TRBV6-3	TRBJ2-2	CASSEQGDLNTGELFF	TGTGCCAGCAGCGAACAGGGGGATCTTAACACCGGGGAGCTGTTTTTT
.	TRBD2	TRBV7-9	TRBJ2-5	CASSLGAGGPPYF	TGTGCCAGCAGCTTAGGAGCGGGAGGCCCCCCGTACTTC
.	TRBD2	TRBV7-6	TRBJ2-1	CASSLGASGGANEQFF	TGTGCCAGCAGCTTAGGTGCTAGCGGGGGGGCGAATGAGCAGTTCTTC
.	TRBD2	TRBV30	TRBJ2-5	CAWSVGTTQETQYF	TGTGCCTGGAGTGTAGGGACTACACAAGAGACCCAGTACTTC
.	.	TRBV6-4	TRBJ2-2	CASSADRITGELFF	TGTGCCAGCAGTGCAGACAGGATCACCGGGGAGCTGTTTTTT
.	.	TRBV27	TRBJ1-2	CASGTYHGYTF	TGTGCCAGCGGGACATATCATGGCTACACCTTC
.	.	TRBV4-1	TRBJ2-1	CASSQNRAYNEQFF	TGCGCCAGCAGCCAAAACAGGGCTTATAATGAGCAGTTCTTC
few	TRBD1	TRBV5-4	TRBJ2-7	CASSPRTGSGEQYF	TGTGCCAGCAGCCCGAGGACAGGCTCGGGTGAGCAGTACTTC
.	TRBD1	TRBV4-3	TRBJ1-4	CASSQDPTGGATNEKLFF	TGCGCCAGCAGCCAAGATCCGACAGGGGGAGCAACTAATGAAAAACTGTTTTTT
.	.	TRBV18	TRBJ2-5	CASSTGGRGNQETQYF	TGTGCCAGCTCCACGGGCGGCAGGGGAAACCAAGAGACCCAGTACTTC
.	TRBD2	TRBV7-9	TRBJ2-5	CASSGGTSGLQETQYF	TGTGCCAGCAGCGGCGGGACTAGCGGCCTCCAAGAGACCCAGTACTTC
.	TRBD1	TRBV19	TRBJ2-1	CASSMAGTGGGPREQFF	TGTGCCAGTAGTATGGCCGGGACAGGGGGCGGCCCACGAGAGCAGTTCTTC
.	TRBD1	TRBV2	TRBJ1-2	CASRDSGTGVTNYGYTF	TGTGCCAGCAGGGATTCCGGGACAGGGGTTACAAACTATGGCTACACCTTC
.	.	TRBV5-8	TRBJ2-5	CASSFFRQEETQYF	TGTGCCAGCAGCTTTTTCCGACAGGAAGAGACCCAGTACTTC
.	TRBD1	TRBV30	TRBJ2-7	CAWGRGQPTYEQYF	TGTGCCTGGGGAAGGGGACAGCCGACCTACGAGCAGTACTTC
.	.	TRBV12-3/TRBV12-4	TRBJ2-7	CASSTRGYEQYF	TGTGCCAGCAGCACCAGGGGCTACGAGCAGTACTTC
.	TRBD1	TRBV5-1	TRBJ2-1	CASSISGTDYNEQFF	TGCGCCAGCAGCATCTCCGGGACAGACTACAATGAGCAGTTCTTC
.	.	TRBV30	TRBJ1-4	CAWTLGGAGMVKLFF	TGTGCCTGGACCCTTGGGGGGGCCGGGATGGTAAAACTGTTTTTT
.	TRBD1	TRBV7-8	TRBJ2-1	CASSLGGQGPGNEQFF	TGTGCCAGCAGCTTAGGTGGACAGGGGCCGGGAAATGAGCAGTTCTTC
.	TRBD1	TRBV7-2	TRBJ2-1	CASSYTGTGPNEQFF	TGTGCCAGCAGCTACACCGGGACAGGCCCCAATGAGCAGTTCTTC
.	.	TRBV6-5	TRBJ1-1	CASSYGSTEAFF	TGTGCCAGCAGTTATGGTAGCACTGAAGCTTTCTTT